The text below deals with one TCR beta chain. The antigen remains undetermined. The CDR3 length is 15 residues. Germline V lookup: CDR1 SGHRS, CDR2 YFSETQ. Trimming shortened V by 0 bases and J by 4 bases, and 13 bases separated the two germline ends. These data are taken from a study of T-cell memory formation after mild COVID-19. Overall study results and limits: Memory from before infection featured some responding clones, which suggests cross-reactive memory joined.

TCRdb itself ran the 5' RACE reads through MiXCR, one entry per CDR3 protein. This sample carries more than 85,000 distinct CDR3 sequences, more than 9.5% of them seen once, and the ten largest clones take about 40%. This sequence was found in a young man who had mild COVID-19 (a few samples of this study predate the infection). Cell type and time point are not known. The chain employs TRBV5-1 and TRBJ1-2; a weak D match, TRBD1 (6 bases). The sequenced sample consisted of PBMCs or a T cell subset sorted from them (not recorded which). The CDR3 region has the DNA TGCGCCAGCAGCTTGGCGGACAGAGGTTCCTATGGCTACACCTTC. Translation: CASSLADRGSYGYTF.